This TCR beta chain was identified in a study of T-cell reconstitution after alpha-beta-depleted transplantation in children. This clonotype was found many times. Antigen: not known. During its preparation, the TCRbeta library received unique molecular identifiers. TCRdb re-called the PCR reads through MiXCR, storing one row per CDR3 protein. Of about 310,000 distinct CDR3 sequences in the sample, over 20% were seen once. Study conclusions and caveats: After transplant, at about two months, alpha-beta T cells were reportedly derived from several hundred expanded graft clones.

The receptor's source is a male patient between 5 and 17 years old who had a stem cell transplant for acute lymphoblastic leukemia, so the T cells may come from the graft donor. The sample consisted of PBMCs, mostly from graft donor cells, taken 180 days after TCRalphabeta/CD19-depleted stem cell transplant.

As DNA, the CDR3 is TGTGCCAGCAGTTTGGTAGGGCCCTACGAGCAGTACTTC. It encodes CASSLVGPYEQYF. The J gene is TRBJ2-7, the V gene TRBV28; D uncertain. This CDR3 is built from 13 residues. The V and J ends lost 3 bases and 2 bases respectively, with 8 bases between them. In germline, CDR1 is MDHEN, CDR2 SYDVKM.